Sequencing of this T cell receptor (beta chain) was carried out in a study of cytomegalovirus exposure and HLA in healthy donors. Whole-study results and caveats: Rates of TCR association differed by HLA locus in a later analysis, with DRB1 highest and HLA-C lowest. In a later analysis, V- and J-gene trimming of beta chains associated with a DCLRE1C missense variant, replicated independently.

The PCR ran on 60 Vbeta and 13 Jbeta primers. This table comes from immunoSEQ multiplex PCR, and its TCRdb copy is limited to in-frame clones, with some not included. The sample yields tens of thousands of clones, of which the top ten take up about 2.3%. Germline assignment: CDR1 GTSNPN and CDR2 SVGIG (reference sequence). The germline V and J ends were trimmed by 6 bases and 3 bases, with 9 bases remaining between them. The CDR3 loop spans 11 amino acids. As regards this clone: No antigen is known for it.

The chain links TRBV30 to TRBJ2-7; TRBD1 is a possible D gene (5 bases). The specimen sequenced was PBMCs. The sequence came from a female donor in good health and CMV-seronegative. The CDR3 DNA follows: TGTGCCTGCCGACAGTTCTACGAGCAGTACTTC. Translation: CACRQFYEQYF.